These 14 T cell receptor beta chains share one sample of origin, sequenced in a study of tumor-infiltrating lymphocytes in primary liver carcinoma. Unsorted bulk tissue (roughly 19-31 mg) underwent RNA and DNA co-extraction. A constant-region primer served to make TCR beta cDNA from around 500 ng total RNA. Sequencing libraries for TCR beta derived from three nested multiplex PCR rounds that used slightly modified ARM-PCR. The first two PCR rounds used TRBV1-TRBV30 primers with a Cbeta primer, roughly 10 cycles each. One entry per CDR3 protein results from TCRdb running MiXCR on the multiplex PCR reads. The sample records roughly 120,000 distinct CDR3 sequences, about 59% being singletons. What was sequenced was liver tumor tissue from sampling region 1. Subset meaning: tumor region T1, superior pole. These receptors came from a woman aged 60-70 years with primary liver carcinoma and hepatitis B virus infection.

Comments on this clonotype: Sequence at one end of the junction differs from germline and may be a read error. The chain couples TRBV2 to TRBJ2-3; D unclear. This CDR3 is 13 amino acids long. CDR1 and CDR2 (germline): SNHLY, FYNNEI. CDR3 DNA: TGTGCCAGCAGTGAACTACGCACAGATAAGCAGTATTTT. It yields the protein CASSELRTDKQYF. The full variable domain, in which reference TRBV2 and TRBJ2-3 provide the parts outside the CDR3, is EPEVTQTPSHQVTQMGQEVILRCVPISNHLYFYWYRQILGQKVEFLVSFYNNEISEKSEIFDDQFSVERPDGSNFTLKIRSTKLEDSAMYFCASSELRTDKQYFGPGTRLTVL.

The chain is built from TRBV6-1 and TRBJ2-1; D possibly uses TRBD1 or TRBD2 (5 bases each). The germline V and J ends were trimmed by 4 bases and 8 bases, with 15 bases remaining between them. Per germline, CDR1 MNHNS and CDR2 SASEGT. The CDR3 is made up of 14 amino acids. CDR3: CASSGGTDYHEQFF. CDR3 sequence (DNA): TGTGCCAGCAGTGGTGGGACCGATTACCATGAGCAGTTCTTC.

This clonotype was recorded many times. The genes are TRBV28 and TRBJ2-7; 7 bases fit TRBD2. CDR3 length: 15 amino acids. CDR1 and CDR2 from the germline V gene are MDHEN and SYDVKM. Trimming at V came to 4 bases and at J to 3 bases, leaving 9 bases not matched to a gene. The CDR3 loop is CASSSIQGGIYEQYF. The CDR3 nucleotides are TGTGCCAGCAGTTCCATCCAGGGAGGGATCTACGAGCAGTACTTC.

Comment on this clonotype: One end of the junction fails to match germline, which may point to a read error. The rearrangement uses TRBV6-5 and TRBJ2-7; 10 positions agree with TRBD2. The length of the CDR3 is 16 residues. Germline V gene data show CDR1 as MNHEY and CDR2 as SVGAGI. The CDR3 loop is CATGRLIAGGSYDQYF. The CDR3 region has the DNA TGTGCCACCGGAAGACTCATAGCGGGAGGCTCCTACGACCAGTACTTC.

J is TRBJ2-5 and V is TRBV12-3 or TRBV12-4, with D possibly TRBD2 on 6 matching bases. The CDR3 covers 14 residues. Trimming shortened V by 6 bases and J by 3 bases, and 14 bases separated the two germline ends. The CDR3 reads CASSTGLAEETQYF. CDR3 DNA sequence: TGTGCCAGCAGCACGGGACTGGCGGAAGAGACCCAGTACTTC.

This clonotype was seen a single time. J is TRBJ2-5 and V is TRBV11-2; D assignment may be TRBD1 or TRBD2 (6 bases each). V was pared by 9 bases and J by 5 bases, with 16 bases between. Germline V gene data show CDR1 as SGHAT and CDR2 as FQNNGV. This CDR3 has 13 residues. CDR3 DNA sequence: TGTGCCAGTAGCATAAGGGGGGTGGAGACCCAGTACTTC. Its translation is CASSIRGVETQYF.

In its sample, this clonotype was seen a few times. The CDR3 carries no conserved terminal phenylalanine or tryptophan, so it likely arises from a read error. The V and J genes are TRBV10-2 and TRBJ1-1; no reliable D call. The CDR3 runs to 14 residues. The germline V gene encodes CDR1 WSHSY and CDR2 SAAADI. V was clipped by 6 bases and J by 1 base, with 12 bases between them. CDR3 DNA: TGCGCCAGCAGAGAGCGTCAGACGAACACTGAAGCTTTCATA. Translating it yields CASRERQTNTEAFI.

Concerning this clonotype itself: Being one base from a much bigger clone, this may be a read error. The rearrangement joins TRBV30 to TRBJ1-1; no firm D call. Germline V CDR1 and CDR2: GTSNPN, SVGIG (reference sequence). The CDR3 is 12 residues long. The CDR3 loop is CTHGRHNTEAFF. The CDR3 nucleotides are TGTACCCACGGGAGGCACAACACTGAAGCTTTCTTT.

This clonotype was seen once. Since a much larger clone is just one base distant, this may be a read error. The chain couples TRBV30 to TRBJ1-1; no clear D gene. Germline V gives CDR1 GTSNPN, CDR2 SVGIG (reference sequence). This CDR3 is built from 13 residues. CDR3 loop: CAWSVGSNTDAFF. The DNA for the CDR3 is TGTGCCTGGAGTGTTGGGTCGAACACTGACGCTTTCTTT.

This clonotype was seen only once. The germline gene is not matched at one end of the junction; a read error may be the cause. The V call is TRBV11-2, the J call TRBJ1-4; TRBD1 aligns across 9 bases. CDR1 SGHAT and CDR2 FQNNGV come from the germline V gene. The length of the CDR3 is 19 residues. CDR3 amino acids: CANSLAGGQGSSVGLELFF. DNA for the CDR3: TGTGCCAACAGCTTGGCGGGAGGACAGGGGTCCTCGGTGGGCTTAGAGTTGTTTTTT.

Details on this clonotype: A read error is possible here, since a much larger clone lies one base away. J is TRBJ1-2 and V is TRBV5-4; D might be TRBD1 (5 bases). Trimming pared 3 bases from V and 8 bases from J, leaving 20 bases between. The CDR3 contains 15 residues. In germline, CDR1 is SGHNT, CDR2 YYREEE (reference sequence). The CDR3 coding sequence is TGTGCCAGCAGCTCGGAACGGGAATGGAGGGGAGGCTACACCTTC. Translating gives CASSSEREWRGGYTF.

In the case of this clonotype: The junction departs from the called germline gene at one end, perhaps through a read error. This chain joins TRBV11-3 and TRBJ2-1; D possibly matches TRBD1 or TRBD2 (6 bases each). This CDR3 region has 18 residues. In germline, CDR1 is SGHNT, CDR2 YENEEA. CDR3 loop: CASGLARQGTRSYNEQFF. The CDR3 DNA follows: TGCGCCAGCGGCCTAGCCCGCCAGGGGACTCGATCCTACAATGAGCAGTTCTTC.

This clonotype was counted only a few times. CDR3 bases: TGTGCCAGCAGCTTGGGGCAGCTTTTAGGAGACGAGCAGTACTTC. It codes for CASSLGQLLGDEQYF. J is TRBJ2-7 and V is TRBV5-8; unclear D gene. V lost 0 bases, J lost 5 bases, and 15 bases lay in between. In germline, CDR1 is SGHTS, CDR2 YDEGEE. This CDR3 region has 15 residues.

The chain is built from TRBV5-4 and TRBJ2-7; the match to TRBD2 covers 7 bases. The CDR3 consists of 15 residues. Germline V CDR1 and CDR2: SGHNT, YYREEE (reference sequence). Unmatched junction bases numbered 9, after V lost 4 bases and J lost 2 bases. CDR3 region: CASSRGTISPYEQYF. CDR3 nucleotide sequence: TGTGCCAGCAGCCGTGGGACTATCAGCCCCTACGAGCAGTACTTC.